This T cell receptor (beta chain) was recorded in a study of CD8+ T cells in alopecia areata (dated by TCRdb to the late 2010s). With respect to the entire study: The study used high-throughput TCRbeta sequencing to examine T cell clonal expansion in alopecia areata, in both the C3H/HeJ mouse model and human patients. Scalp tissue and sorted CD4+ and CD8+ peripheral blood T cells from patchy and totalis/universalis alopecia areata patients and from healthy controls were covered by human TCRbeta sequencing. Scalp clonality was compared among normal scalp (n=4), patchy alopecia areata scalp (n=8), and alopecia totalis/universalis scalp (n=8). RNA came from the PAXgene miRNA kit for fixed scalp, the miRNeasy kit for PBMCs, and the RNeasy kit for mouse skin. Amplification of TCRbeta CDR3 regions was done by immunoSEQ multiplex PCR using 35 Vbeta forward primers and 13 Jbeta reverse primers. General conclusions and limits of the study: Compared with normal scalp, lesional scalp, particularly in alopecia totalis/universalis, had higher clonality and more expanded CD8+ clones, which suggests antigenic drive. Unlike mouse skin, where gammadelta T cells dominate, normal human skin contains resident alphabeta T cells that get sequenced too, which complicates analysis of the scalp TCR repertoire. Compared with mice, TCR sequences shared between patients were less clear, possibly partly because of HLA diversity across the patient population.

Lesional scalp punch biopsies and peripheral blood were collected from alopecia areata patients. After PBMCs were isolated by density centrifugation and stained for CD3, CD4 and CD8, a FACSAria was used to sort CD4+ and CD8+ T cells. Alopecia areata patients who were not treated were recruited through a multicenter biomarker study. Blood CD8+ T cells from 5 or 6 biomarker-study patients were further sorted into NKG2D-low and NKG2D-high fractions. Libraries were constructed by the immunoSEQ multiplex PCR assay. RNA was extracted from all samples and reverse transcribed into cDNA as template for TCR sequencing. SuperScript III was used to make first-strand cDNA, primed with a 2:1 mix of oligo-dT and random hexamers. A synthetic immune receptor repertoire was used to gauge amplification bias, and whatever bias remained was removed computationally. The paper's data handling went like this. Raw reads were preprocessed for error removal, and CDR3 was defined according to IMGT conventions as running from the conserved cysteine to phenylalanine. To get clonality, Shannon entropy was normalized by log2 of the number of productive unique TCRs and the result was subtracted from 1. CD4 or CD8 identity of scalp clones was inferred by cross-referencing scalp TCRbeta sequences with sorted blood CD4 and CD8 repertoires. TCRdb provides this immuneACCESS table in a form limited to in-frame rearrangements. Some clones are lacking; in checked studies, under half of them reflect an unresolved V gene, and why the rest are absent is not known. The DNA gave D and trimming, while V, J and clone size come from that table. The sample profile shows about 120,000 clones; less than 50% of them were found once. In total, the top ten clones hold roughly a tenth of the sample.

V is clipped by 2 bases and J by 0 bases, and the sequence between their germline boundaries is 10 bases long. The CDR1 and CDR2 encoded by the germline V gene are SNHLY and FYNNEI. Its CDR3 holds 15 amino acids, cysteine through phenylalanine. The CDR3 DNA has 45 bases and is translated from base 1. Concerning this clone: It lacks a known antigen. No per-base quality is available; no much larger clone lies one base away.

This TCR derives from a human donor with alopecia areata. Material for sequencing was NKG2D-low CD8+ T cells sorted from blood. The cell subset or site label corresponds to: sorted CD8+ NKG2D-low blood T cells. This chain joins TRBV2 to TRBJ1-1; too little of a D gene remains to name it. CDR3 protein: CASSEYRGMNTEAFF. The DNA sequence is TGTGCCAGCAGTGAATATCGGGGAATGAACACTGAAGCTTTCTTT.